This T cell receptor beta chain was captured by sequencing in a study of T cell responses to AZD1222 COVID-19 vaccine. A remark on this clone: Its specificity is not known.

The germline gives CDR1 MNHNS, CDR2 SASEGT. The CDR3 contains 17 residues. With 0 bases clipped from V and 5 bases from J, the junction kept 12 bases outside the gene matches. Study-wide results and limits: The sample set comprised mostly white British donors with more females, and clonal diversity was possibly underestimated.

The repertoire was sequenced with immunoSEQ multiplex PCR; TCRdb's copy has only in-frame clones and lacks some. In the table there are some 200,000 clones, just over 90% of which are singletons. The sequence derives from an adult who received the MenACWY meningococcal vaccine as a control. The chain joins TRBV6-1 to TRBJ2-5; 7 nucleotides match TRBD2. Material: peripheral blood, obtained 28 days after the second dose of the MenACWY control vaccine. The CDR3 spells CASSEAQLADFGETQYF. The DNA of the CDR3 is TGTGCCAGCAGTGAAGCACAGCTAGCGGATTTCGGCGAGACCCAGTACTTC.